Listed below are T cell receptor beta chains from one sample, sequenced in a study of identical twins. Each CDR3 protein is one row after TCRdb ran MiXCR on the 5' RACE reads. This table has roughly 230,000 distinct CDR3 sequences, approximately 8.6% appearing once. The sample also formed part of further work on yellow fever vaccine responses in identical twins.

Sequencing input: CD8+ T cells sorted from blood. These receptors all come from a woman aged 18-30 years in good health. The CDR3 runs from the conserved cysteine through the conserved F or W. Size is omitted from some rows. Given values are once, few, many or a class for expanded clones.

TRBV28 | many | 15 | CASSLTPGGPNIQYF
TRBV25-1 | - | 17 | CASSGGQQGFMNTEAFF
TRBV7-2 | few | 16 | CASSLVPSGISYEQYF
TRBV28 | few | 15 | CASSFRQGASYEQYF
TRBV24-1 | few | 16 | CATSDPLAGGSNEQFF
TRBV11-2 | - | 18 | CASSSRTSGGQNTGELFF
TRBV25-1 | - | 15 | CASSQLTGGHSPLHF
TRBV29-1 | many | 12 | CSVEGRSYEQYF
TRBV6-5 | - | 13 | CASSYRESYEQYF
TRBV12-3/TRBV12-4 | - | 13 | CASRHPLGTEAFF
TRBV6-2/TRBV6-3 | many | 12 | CASEDVSYEQYF
TRBV5-5 | - | 17 | CASSIGPYRGPMYEQYF
TRBV9 | - | 16 | CASSVAKDTDNYGYTF
TRBV5-1 | few | 14 | CASSLDQRGYEQYF
TRBV10-3 | - | 15 | CAIRRGDFPDEKLFF
TRBV7-2 | few | 13 | CASLRVSYNEQFF
TRBV18 | many | 15 | CASSPDEETNYGYTF
TRBV11-1 | - | 21 | CASSSKLRLAGGKGGVDTQYF
TRBV15 | many | 13 | CATSEGITGELFF
TRBV4-3 | many | 16 | CASSPLLAGEADTQYF
TRBV9 | few | 13 | CASSVVTTGELFF
TRBV4-3 | many | 11 | CASSQDVEQFF
TRBV6-4 | - | 16 | CASSDTPGQGGNEQFF
TRBV12-3/TRBV12-4 | many | 17 | CASRDTKGQESTDTQYF
TRBV7-9 | many | 12 | CASSPASYEQYF
TRBV27 | - | 14 | CASSPIDRANEQFF
TRBV2 | few | 14 | CASRAVLSGNTIYF
TRBV7-9 | many | 17 | CASSSPGTSGAKNIQYF
TRBV4-3 | many | 18 | CASSQESSGDPNTGELFF
TRBV7-6 | - | 12 | CASGTGNEKLFF
TRBV12-5 | many | 15 | CASGLVQDQSHGYTF
TRBV7-9 | few | 16 | CASSFPWVVRDNEQFF
TRBV6-5 | - | 17 | CASSYSKVGAFSYEQYF
TRBV15 | many | 15 | CATSSERDWVDTQYF